This T cell receptor (beta chain) came from a study of blood T cell repertoires in COVID-19. Study-level information: The origin of the acute and convalescent COVID-19 samples was the United States, Italy and Spain. In each case, the material was cDNA or gDNA derived from T cells, B-cell-depleted T cells, or PBMCs.

The germline V gene has CDR1 MDHEN and CDR2 SYDVKM. This CDR3 is built from 11 residues. The V gene lost 9 bases and the J gene lost 2 bases, with 7 bases spanning the gap. Authors' methods: Amplification from reference gene primers served as the basis for estimated nucleated cell counts. Generated by immunoSEQ multiplex PCR, the TCRdb table keeps only in-frame clones and is missing some. D and trimming were read from the DNA, whereas the V and J calls and clone size are those reported in that table. The table records about 220,000 clones, more than 65% of them present only once. The gene calls are TRBV28 and TRBJ1-2, with D uncertain. The sequence came from a man aged 50 to 59 with active or convalescent COVID-19. The specimen was peripheral blood. CDR3 sequence (DNA): TGTGCCAGTCGGGTGAACTATGGCTACACCTTC. Protein: CASRVNYGYTF.